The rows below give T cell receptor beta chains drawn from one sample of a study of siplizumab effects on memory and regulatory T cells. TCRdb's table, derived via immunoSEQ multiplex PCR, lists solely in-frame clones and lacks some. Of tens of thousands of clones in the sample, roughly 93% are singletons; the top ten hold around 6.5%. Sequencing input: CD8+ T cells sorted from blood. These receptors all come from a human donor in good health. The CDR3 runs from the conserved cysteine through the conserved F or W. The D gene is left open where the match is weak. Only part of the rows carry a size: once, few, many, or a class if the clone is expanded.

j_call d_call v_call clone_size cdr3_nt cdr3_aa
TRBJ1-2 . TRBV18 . TGTGCCAGCTCACCAGAGAAGGGCGTAGGGAATGGCTACACCTTC CASSPEKGVGNGYTF
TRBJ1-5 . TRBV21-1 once TGTGCCAGCAGCAAAGGGGACATGAGGGGACCATATAGCAATCAGCCCCAGCATTTT CASSKGDMRGPYSNQPQHF
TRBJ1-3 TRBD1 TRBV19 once TGTGCCAGTCGGGACAGGGATGGAAACACCATATATTTT CASRDRDGNTIYF
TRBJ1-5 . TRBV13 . TGTGCCAGCAGCTTGGGGGATCAGCCCCAGCATTTT CASSLGDQPQHF
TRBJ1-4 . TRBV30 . TGTGCCTGGAGTACAGGCGGTAATGAAAAACTGTTTTTT CAWSTGGNEKLFF
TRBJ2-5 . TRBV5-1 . TGCGCCAGCAGCGGCGCGGGACAGAGGGAGACCCAGTACTTC CASSGAGQRETQYF
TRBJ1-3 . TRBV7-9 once TGTGCCAGCAGCTCCACACGTCGGACAACTGGAAACACCATATATTTT CASSSTRRTTGNTIYF
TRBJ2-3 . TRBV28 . TGTGCCAGCAAGATAGGACAGTTCATTTATGGTTCGGGAGATACGCAGTATTTT CASKIGQFIYGSGDTQYF
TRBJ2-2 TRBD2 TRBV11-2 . TGTGCCAGCAGCTTACCTACTAGCGGAGCCAACACCGGGGAGCTGTTTTTT CASSLPTSGANTGELFF
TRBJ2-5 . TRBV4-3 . TGCGCCAGCAGCCAAGATCATCAGGATGGCGAGACCCAGTACTTC CASSQDHQDGETQYF
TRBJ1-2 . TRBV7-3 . TGTGCCAGCAGCCCCGATTTCGGGACCGAACCAATCTATGGCTACACCTTC CASSPDFGTEPIYGYTF
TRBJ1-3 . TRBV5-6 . TGTGCCAGCAGTACCGGGACAGGAAACACCATATATTTT CASSTGTGNTIYF
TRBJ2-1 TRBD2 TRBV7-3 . TGTGCCAGCAGCTTAGAGGGGACTAGCGGGGGCTACAATGAGCAGTTCTTC CASSLEGTSGGYNEQFF
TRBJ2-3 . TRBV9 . TGTGCCAGCAGCGCCTATAGCGGAGGCACAGATACGCAGTATTTT CASSAYSGGTDTQYF
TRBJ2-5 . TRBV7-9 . TGTGCCAGCAGCTTATTCCCACAAGGCCAAGAGACCCAGTACTTC CASSLFPQGQETQYF
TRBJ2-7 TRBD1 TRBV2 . TGTGCCAGCAGCTCCTACACCGACAGGGAATACGAGCAGTACTTC CASSSYTDREYEQYF
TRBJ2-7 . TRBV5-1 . TGCGCCAGCAGCATTGGCCGCTACGAGCAGTACTTC CASSIGRYEQYF
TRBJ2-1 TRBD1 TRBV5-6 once TGTGCCAGCAGCTTGGACGGGACAGGGGATCTCAATGAGCAGTTCTTC CASSLDGTGDLNEQFF
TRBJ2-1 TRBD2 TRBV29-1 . TGCAGCGCCGTCCCTGTCCGGCGGGAGACAAGCAATGAGCAGTTCTTC CSAVPVRRETSNEQFF
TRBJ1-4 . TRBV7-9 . TGTGCCAGCAGCTTCTTGAAGGGGCCAACTAATGAAAAACTGTTTTTT CASSFLKGPTNEKLFF
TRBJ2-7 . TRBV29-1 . TGCAGCGCTATGGGGGACTCCTACGAGCAGTACTTC CSAMGDSYEQYF
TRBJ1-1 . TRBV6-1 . TGTGCCAGCAGGCCCTGGGACACTGAAGCTTTCTTT CASRPWDTEAFF
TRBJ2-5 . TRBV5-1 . TGCGCCAGCAGCTTGGCCAGCCAAGAGACCCAGTACTTC CASSLASQETQYF
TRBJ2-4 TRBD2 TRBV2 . TGTGCCAGCAGTGAAGCGCTTTGGGGGGGCAAAAACATTCAGTACTTC CASSEALWGGKNIQYF
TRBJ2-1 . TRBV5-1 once TGCGCCAGCAGCTGGACAGCCTACAATGAGCAGTTCTTC CASSWTAYNEQFF
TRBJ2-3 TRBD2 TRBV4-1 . TGCGCCAGCAGGGAAGGGGGACTAGCGGGTTTAACAGATACGCAGTATTTT CASREGGLAGLTDTQYF
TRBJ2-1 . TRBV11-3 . TGTGCCAGCAGCCCAAGGATGTCGACTAGCTCCTACAATGAGCAGTTCTTC CASSPRMSTSSYNEQFF
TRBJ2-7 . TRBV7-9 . TGTGCCAGCAGCTTAGTGGACAGCTACGAGCAGTACTTC CASSLVDSYEQYF
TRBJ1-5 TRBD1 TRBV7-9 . TGTGCCAGCAGCTGGGACAGGGGTCAGCCCCAGCATTTT CASSWDRGQPQHF
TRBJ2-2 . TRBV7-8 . TGTGCCACAGAAAGGGGTTCCGCGAACACCGGGGAGCTGTTTTTT CATERGSANTGELFF
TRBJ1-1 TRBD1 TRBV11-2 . TGTGCCAGCAGCTCCTGGACAGGGATGAACACTGAAGCTTTCTTT CASSSWTGMNTEAFF
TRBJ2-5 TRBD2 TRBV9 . TGTGCCAGCAGCGTAGAAGGTGCGGTGGGAGGGCCCCCAGAGACCCAGTACTTC CASSVEGAVGGPPETQYF
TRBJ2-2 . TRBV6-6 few TGTGCCAGCAGCCTGGCAGGAGGGGTTCGCACCGGGGAGCTGTTTTTT CASSLAGGVRTGELFF
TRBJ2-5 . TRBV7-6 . TGTGCCAGCAGTCCGACAGGACAGTTTCAGAAGACCCAGTACTTC CASSPTGQFQKTQYF
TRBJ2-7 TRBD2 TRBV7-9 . TGTGCCAGCAGCCAGAAACTAGCGGGAGATCGCGAGCAGTACTTC CASSQKLAGDREQYF
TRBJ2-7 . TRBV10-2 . TGCGCCAGCAGGTGGGGGGCAGGCCCCTACGAGCAGTACTTC CASRWGAGPYEQYF
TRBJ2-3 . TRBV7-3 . TGTGCCAGCGGCCCCGTGGGGGGCGTGGCAGATACGCAGTATTTT CASGPVGGVADTQYF